These 2 T cell receptor beta chains came from one sample sequenced in a study of shared clonotypes between healthy human individuals. Produced via immunoSEQ multiplex PCR; TCRdb's table is partial and in-frame only. The sample lists roughly 2,300,000 clones; just under 95% were seen once. Sequenced material: naive CD4+ T cells from PBMCs. Subset described: CD45RA+ positively selected. The receptors come from a man between 18 and 35 years old in good health. Some clones in this sample may be carry-over from other donors' samples.

This rearrangement joins TRBV11-2 to TRBJ2-7, with D perhaps TRBD2 (6 bases). The V gene lost 4 bases and the J gene lost 9 bases, with 19 bases spanning the gap. The CDR3 covers 14 residues. The V gene's germline CDR1 is SGHAT and CDR2 FQNNGV. As DNA, the CDR3 is TGTGCCAGCAGCTCCGACCAATGGGGGGTTCGGCAGTACTTC. This encodes CASSSDQWGVRQYF.

V is TRBV19 and J is TRBJ2-3; maybe TRBD1 (5 bases). CDR3 size: 15 residues. V shed 6 bases and J shed 0 bases, with 13 bases lying between them. Germline CDR1 LNHDA, CDR2 SQIVND (reference sequence). The CDR3 nucleotides are TGTGCCAGTAGGGGTCAGGGATGGAGCACAGATACGCAGTATTTT. Translating gives CASRGQGWSTDTQYF.